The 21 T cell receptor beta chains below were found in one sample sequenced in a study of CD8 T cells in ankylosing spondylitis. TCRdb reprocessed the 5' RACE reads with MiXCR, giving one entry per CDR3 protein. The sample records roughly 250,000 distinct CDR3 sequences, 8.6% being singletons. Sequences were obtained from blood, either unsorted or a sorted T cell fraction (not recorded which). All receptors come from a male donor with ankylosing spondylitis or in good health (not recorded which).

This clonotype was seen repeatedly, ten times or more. The CDR3 is CASSSNGNTIYF. In DNA, the CDR3 is TGTGCCAGCAGCTCGAATGGAAACACCATATATTTT. The chain uses TRBV7-9 and TRBJ1-3; the D is unclear. V was trimmed by 4 bases and J by 3 bases, leaving 4 bases between them. The CDR3 has 12 amino acids. Germline V gene sequence: CDR1 SEHNR, CDR2 FQNEAQ (reference sequence). Filled out from reference TRBV7-9 and TRBJ1-3, the complete variable domain reads DTGVSQNPRHKITKRGQNVTFRCDPISEHNRLYWYRQTLGQGPEFLTYFQNEAQLEKSRLLSDRFSAERPKGSFSTLEIQRTEQGDSAMYLCASSSNGNTIYFGEGSWLTVV.

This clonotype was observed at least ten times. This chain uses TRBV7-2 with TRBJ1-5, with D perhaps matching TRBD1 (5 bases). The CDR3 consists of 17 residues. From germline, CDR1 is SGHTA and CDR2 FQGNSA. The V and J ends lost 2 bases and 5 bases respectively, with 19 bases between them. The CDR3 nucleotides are TGTGCCAGCAGCTTACGATGGCAGGGAGATGGTTATCAGCCCCAGCATTTT. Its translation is CASSLRWQGDGYQPQHF.

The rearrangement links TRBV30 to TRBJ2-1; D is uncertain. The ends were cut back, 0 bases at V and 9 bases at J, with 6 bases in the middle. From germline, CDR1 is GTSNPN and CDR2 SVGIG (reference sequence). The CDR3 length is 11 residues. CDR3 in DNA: TGTGCCTGGAGTGTATTGTCTGAGCAGTTCTTC. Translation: CAWSVLSEQFF.

The CDR3 coding sequence is TGCGCCAGCAGCTTGGCATATAAGGGCGAAGAGACCCAGTACTTC. It encodes CASSLAYKGEETQYF. This chain joins TRBV5-1 and TRBJ2-5; D is ambiguous. The CDR3 sequence is 15 residues long. Per the germline V gene, CDR1 is SGHRS and CDR2 is YFSETQ. Trimming took off 0 bases at V and 3 bases at J, with 12 bases between the two ends.

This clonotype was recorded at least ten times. Here the CDR3 reads CASSLAASGRIADTQYF. The DNA of the CDR3 is TGTGCCAGCAGCTTAGCAGCTAGCGGAAGAATTGCAGATACGCAGTATTTT. This chain links TRBV7-9 with TRBJ2-3, with TRBD2 matching 7 bases. Per germline, CDR1 SEHNR and CDR2 FQNEAQ (reference sequence). The CDR3 runs 17 residues. V shed 0 bases and J 4 bases; nucleotides not matched to a gene: 10.

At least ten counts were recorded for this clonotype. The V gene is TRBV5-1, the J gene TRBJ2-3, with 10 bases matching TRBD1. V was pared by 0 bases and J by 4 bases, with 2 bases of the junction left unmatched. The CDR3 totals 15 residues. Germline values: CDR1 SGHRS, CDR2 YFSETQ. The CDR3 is CASSLEGTGADTQYF. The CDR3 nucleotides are TGCGCCAGCAGCTTGGAAGGGACAGGGGCAGATACGCAGTATTTT.

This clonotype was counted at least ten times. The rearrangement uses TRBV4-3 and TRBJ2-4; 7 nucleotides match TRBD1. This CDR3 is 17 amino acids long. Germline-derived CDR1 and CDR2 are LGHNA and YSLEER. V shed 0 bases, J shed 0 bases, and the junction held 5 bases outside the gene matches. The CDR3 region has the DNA TGCGCCAGCAGCCAAGACCGGACAGGACTAGCCAAAAACATTCAGTACTTC. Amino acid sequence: CASSQDRTGLAKNIQYF.

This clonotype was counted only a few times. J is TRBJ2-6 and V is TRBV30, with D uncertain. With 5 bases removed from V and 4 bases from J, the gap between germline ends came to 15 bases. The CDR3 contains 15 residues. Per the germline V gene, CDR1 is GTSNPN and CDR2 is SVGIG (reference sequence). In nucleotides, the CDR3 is TGTGCCTGGGGTGGACCGTGGGGAGGGGCCAACGTCCTGACTTTC. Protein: CAWGGPWGGANVLTF.

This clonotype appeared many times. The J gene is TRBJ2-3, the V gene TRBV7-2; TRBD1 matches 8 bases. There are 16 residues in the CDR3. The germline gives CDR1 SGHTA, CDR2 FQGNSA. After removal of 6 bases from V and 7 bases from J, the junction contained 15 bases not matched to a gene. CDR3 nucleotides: TGTGCCAGCAGTCCGACGATCCGTGACAGGGGTCATACGCAGTATTTT. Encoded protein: CASSPTIRDRGHTQYF.

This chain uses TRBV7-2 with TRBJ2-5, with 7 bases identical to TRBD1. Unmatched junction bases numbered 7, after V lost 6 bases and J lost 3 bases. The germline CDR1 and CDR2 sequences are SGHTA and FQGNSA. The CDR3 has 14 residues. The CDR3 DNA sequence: TGTGCCAGCAGTGAGTCAGGGGGAAAAGAGACCCAGTACTTC. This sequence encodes CASSESGGKETQYF.

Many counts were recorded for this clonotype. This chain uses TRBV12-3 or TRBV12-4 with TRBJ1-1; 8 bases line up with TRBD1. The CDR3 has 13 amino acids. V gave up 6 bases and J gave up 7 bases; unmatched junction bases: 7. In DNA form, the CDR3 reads TGTGCCAGCAGCGACAGGGGAGTCGTTGAAGCTTTCTTT. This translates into CASSDRGVVEAFF.

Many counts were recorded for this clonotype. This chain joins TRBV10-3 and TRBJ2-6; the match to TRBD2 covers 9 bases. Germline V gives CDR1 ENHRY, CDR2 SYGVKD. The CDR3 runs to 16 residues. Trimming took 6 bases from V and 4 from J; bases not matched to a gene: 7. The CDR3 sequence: CAISGLANSGANVLTF. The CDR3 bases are TGTGCCATCAGCGGACTAGCGAATTCAGGGGCCAACGTCCTGACTTTC.

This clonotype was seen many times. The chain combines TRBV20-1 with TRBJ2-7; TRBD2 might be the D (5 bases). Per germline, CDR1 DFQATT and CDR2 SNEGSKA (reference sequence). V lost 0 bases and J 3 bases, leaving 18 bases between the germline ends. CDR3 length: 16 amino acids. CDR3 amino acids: CSAREKAAGGFYEQYF. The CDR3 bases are TGCAGTGCTAGAGAAAAAGCCGCTGGCGGGTTCTACGAGCAGTACTTC.

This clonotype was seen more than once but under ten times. The CDR3 DNA reads as TGTGCCAGCAGCCAGGGTATTGGACTAGCGAAACCCTACGAGCAGTACTTC. As protein: CASSQGIGLAKPYEQYF. The chain recombines TRBV7-9 with TRBJ2-7; 9 positions agree with TRBD2. This CDR3 comprises 17 residues. V shed 5 bases, J shed 2 bases, and the junction held 13 bases outside the gene matches. Germline lookup yields CDR1 SEHNR and CDR2 FQNEAQ (reference sequence).

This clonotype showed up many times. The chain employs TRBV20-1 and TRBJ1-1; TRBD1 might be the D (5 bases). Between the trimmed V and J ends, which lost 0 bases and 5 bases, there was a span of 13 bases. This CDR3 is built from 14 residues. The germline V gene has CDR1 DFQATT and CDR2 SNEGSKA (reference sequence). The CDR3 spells CSARDPGGVTEAFF. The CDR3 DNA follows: TGCAGTGCTAGAGACCCCGGAGGGGTGACTGAAGCTTTCTTT.

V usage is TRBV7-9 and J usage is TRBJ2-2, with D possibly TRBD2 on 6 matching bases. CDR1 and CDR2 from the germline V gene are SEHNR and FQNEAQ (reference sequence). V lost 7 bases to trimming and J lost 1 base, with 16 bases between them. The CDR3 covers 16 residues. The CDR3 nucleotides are TGTGCCAGCATGACAACGGGGCGGGGGAACACCGGGGAGCTGTTTTTT. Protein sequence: CASMTTGRGNTGELFF.

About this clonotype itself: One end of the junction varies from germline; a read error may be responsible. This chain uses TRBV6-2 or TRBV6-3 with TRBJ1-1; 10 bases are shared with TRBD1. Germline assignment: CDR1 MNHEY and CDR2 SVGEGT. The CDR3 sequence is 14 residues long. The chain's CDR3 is CASRWTGGNPEAFF. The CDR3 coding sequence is TGTGCCAGCAGATGGACAGGGGGGAACCCTGAAGCTTTCTTT.

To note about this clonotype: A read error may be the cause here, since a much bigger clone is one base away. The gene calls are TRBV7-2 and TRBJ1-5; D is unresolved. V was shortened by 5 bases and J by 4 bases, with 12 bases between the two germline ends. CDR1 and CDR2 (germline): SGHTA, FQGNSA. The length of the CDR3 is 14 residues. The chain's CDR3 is CASSLRQTNQPQHF. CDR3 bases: TGTGCCAGCAGCCTTCGACAAACAAATCAGCCCCAGCATTTT.

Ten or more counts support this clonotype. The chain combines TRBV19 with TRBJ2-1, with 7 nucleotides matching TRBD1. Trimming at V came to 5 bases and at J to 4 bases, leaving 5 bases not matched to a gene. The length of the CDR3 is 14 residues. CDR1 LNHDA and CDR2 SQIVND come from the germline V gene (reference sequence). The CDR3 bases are TGTGCCAGTAGTGTCCGGACAGGTTACAATGAGCAGTTCTTC. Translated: CASSVRTGYNEQFF.

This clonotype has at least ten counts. CDR3 region: CASSVVTTDTQYF. Here the CDR3 DNA reads TGTGCCAGCAGCGTAGTTACAACAGATACGCAGTATTTT. The chain is built from TRBV9 and TRBJ2-3, with D unclear. CDR3 length equals 13 residues. V dropped 0 bases and J dropped 3 bases, with 5 bases sitting between them. The V gene's germline CDR1 is SGDLS and CDR2 YYNGEE. The full variable domain, rest sourced from reference TRBV9 and TRBJ2-3, is DSGVTQTPKHLITATGQRVTLRCSPRSGDLSVYWYQQSLDQGLQFLIQYYNGEERAKGNILERFSAQQFPDLHSELNLSSLELGDSALYFCASSVVTTDTQYFGPGTRLTVL.

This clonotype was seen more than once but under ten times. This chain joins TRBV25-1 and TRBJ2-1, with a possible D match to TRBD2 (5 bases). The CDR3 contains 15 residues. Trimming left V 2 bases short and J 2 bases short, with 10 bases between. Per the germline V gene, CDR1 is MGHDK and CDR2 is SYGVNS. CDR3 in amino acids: CASSEPDGTYNEQFF. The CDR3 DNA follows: TGTGCCAGCAGTGAACCCGACGGGACCTACAATGAGCAGTTCTTC.